This TCR beta chain was found in a study of cytotoxic CD8 clonotypes in ibrutinib-treated CLL. This CDR3 is built from 14 residues. Germline CDR1 reads WSHSY; CDR2 reads SAAADI. With 4 bases clipped from V and 3 bases from J, the junction kept 2 bases outside the gene matches. Genomic DNA in an amount of around 2 micrograms was extracted from cryopreserved PBMCs and used for the preparation of TCR beta libraries. The table came from immunoSEQ multiplex PCR; TCRdb's copy has only in-frame clones and leaves some out. This table holds about 310,000 clones, more than 65% found once. This clone has just a few counts.

The chain uses TRBV10-2 and TRBJ2-7; 11 bases agree with TRBD2. The TCR was taken from a human donor with chronic lymphocytic leukemia. The sample in question was PBMCs, obtained before ibrutinib treatment. CDR3 DNA: TGCGCCAGCAGTGGGGGACTAGCGGTCTACGAGCAGTACTTC. Its translation: CASSGGLAVYEQYF.